A selection of T cell receptor beta chains follows, all from one sample in a study of cytomegalovirus exposure and HLA in healthy donors. Generated by immunoSEQ multiplex PCR, the TCRdb table keeps only in-frame clones and is missing some. The sample includes 150,000 or so clones, over 75% seen only once; the top ten take more than 4%. Material for sequencing was PBMCs. The receptors come from a male donor in good health and CMV-seropositive. Both conserved end residues are part of each CDR3. D genes are given only for firm matches. Only part of the rows carry a size: once, few, many, or a class if the clone is expanded.

NA	TRBV19	NA	TRBJ2-7	TGTGCCAGTAGTTCCGCGAGGCAGGGGTCCTACGAGCAGTACTTC	CASSSARQGSYEQYF
NA	TRBV7-9	NA	TRBJ2-2	TGTGCCAGCAGACCGCCCCATGGAGGTACGTCGAACACCGGGGAGCTGTTTTTT	CASRPPHGGTSNTGELFF
NA	TRBV5-6	NA	TRBJ1-2	TGTGCCAGCAGCTTAGGCAGGGGTCCTTATGGCTACACCTTC	CASSLGRGPYGYTF
once	TRBV7-2	TRBD1	TRBJ2-1	TGTGCCAGCAGCGGACAGGGGGCTTCGACGTTCTCCTACAATGAGCAGTTCTTC	CASSGQGASTFSYNEQFF
NA	TRBV14	NA	TRBJ2-5	TGTGCCAGCAGCGGACAGTTCCAAGAGACCCAGTACTTC	CASSGQFQETQYF
NA	TRBV7-9	TRBD1	TRBJ2-1	TGTGCCAGCAGTCTAGGACAGGGTGTTCCATGGTTTGAGCAGTTCTTC	CASSLGQGVPWFEQFF
NA	TRBV19	NA	TRBJ2-7	TGTGCCACCACAGACAGCCGAAACTACGAGCAGTACTTC	CATTDSRNYEQYF
NA	TRBV5-6	TRBD2	TRBJ2-2	TGTGCCAGCAGCTTGGCCGGACTAGCGGGAGGGCGGGGCACCGGGGAGCTGTTTTTT	CASSLAGLAGGRGTGELFF
NA	TRBV2	NA	TRBJ1-2	TGTGCCAGCAGTGAAGGGGGGGGGTACGGTGGCTACACCTTC	CASSEGGGYGGYTF
NA	TRBV9	TRBD1	TRBJ2-7	TGTGCCAGCAGCGGTGGGGGTTTAGTAGGACAGGGGGCCGGAGAGCAGTACTTC	CASSGGGLVGQGAGEQYF
NA	TRBV19	TRBD2	TRBJ2-6	TGTGCCAGTAGTGCAATCCTCGGACTAGCGGGAGCTGGGGCCAACGTCCTGACTTTC	CASSAILGLAGAGANVLTF
NA	TRBV18	TRBD1	TRBJ2-7	TGTGCCAGCTCACCCCGGGACAGGGTAATTTACGAGCAGTACTTC	CASSPRDRVIYEQYF
NA	TRBV5-4	NA	TRBJ2-7	TGTGCCAGCAGTACAGTCCCAAGCTACGAGCAGTACTTC	CASSTVPSYEQYF
NA	TRBV4-1	NA	TRBJ2-5	TGCGCCAGCAGCCTGGGCGTGGTGGAGACCCAGTACTTC	CASSLGVVETQYF
NA	TRBV5-4	TRBD1	TRBJ1-4	TGTGCCAGCAGCCGGAGACCGGGACAGATTAATGAAAAACTGTTTTTT	CASSRRPGQINEKLFF
NA	TRBV29-1	NA	TRBJ2-3	TGCAGCGGGGTTCCAGGGGCTCGCACAGATACGCAGTATTTT	CSGVPGARTDTQYF
NA	TRBV7-9	NA	TRBJ2-5	TGTGCCAGCAGCTTAGCACGAGGGGAGACCCAGTACTTC	CASSLARGETQYF
NA	TRBV29-1	TRBD2	TRBJ2-2	TGCAGCGTTCGACTAGCGGGAGTCACCGGGGAGCTGTTTTTT	CSVRLAGVTGELFF
NA	TRBV27	TRBD2	TRBJ2-2	TGTGCCAGCAGTCCTGAGCTAGCGGCAAAGGTTACCGGGGAGCTGTTTTTT	CASSPELAAKVTGELFF
NA	TRBV25-1	NA	TRBJ2-7	TGTGCCAGCAGTGCTCCTAATGGGGGACATCAGTACTTC	CASSAPNGGHQYF
NA	TRBV7-9	NA	TRBJ2-1	TGTTCCAGCAGCTTCCTAGACAGGTCGCACAATGAGCAGTTCTTC	CSSSFLDRSHNEQFF
NA	TRBV19	NA	TRBJ2-5	TGTGCCAGTAGTGGGGGCTATGAGACCCAGTACTTC	CASSGGYETQYF
NA	TRBV10-2	NA	TRBJ1-3	TGCGCCAGCAGGGGTACAGGGAGCTCTGGAAACACCATATATTTT	CASRGTGSSGNTIYF
few	TRBV9	NA	TRBJ1-2	TGTGCCAGCAGCCCTCAGACCTCGGGGGGCTACACCTTC	CASSPQTSGGYTF
NA	TRBV19	TRBD1	TRBJ1-2	TGTGCCAGTAGAGACCCCGGACAGGGCACCTATGGCTACACCTTC	CASRDPGQGTYGYTF
once	TRBV5-1	TRBD1	TRBJ1-2	TGCGCCAGCAGCTCAACAGGGGGCAGCTATGGCTACACCTTC	CASSSTGGSYGYTF
NA	TRBV13	NA	TRBJ2-6	TGTGCCAGCAGCCCTAGATCTGGGGCCAACGTCCTGACTTTC	CASSPRSGANVLTF
NA	TRBV29-1	TRBD1	TRBJ2-3	TGCAGCGTTGGAAACTCACGGGACAGAAACACAGATACGCAGTATTTT	CSVGNSRDRNTDTQYF
NA	TRBV6-5	TRBD2	TRBJ2-7	TGTGCCAGCAGCCCCGGGACTAGGTCCTACGAGCAGTACTTC	CASSPGTRSYEQYF
once	TRBV5-6	TRBD1	TRBJ1-4	TGTGCCAGCAGGATGGGACAGGGCCTGCGAAGGGAAAAACTGTTTTTT	CASRMGQGLRREKLFF
NA	TRBV5-1	TRBD1	TRBJ1-1	TGCGCCAGCAGCGGAGGACAGGGCGGGTTCACTGAAGCTTTCTTT	CASSGGQGGFTEAFF
NA	TRBV4-2	NA	TRBJ1-1	TGTGCCAGCAGCCAAGAGGGGGGGGCGGGCACTGAAGCTTTCTTT	CASSQEGGAGTEAFF
NA	TRBV28	NA	TRBJ2-1	TGTGCCAGCAGCTCGGACAGCTACAATGAGCAGTTCTTC	CASSSDSYNEQFF
NA	TRBV6-5	NA	TRBJ2-1	TGTGCCAGCAGTTATTCGGCCGGGACTTGGGATGAGCAGTTCTTC	CASSYSAGTWDEQFF
few	TRBV30	NA	TRBJ2-3	TGTGCCTGGAGTGTAAGTCCGGTCAGCACAGATACGCAGTATTTT	CAWSVSPVSTDTQYF
NA	TRBV4-2	NA	TRBJ1-1	TGTGCCAGCAGCCAGGAACAGGCGATGAACACTGAAGCTTTCTTT	CASSQEQAMNTEAFF